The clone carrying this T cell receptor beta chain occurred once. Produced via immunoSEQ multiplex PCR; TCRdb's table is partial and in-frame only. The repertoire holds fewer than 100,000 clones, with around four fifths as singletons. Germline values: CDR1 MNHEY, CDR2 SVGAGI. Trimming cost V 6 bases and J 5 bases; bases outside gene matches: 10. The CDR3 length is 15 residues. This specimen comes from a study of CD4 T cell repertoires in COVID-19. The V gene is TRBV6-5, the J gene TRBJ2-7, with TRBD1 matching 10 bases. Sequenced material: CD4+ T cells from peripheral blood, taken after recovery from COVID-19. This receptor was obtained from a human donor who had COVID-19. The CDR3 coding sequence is TGTGCCAGCAGACCCCCGGGACAGGGGATCCACGAGCAGTACTTC. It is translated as CASRPPGQGIHEQYF.